The 22 T cell receptor beta chains below all came from one sample that was sequenced in a study of cytomegalovirus exposure and HLA in healthy donors. Researchers ran the PCR with 60 Vbeta and 13 Jbeta primers. Libraries were prepared by immunoSEQ multiplex PCR; TCRdb keeps only in-frame clonotypes and omits some of them. The table lists 100,000 to 120,000 clones, about 73% of them singletons. Sequenced material: PBMCs. These TCRs come from a woman in her 30s in good health and CMV-seronegative.

The V and J genes are TRBV4-2 and TRBJ2-4; tentative D call: TRBD2 (5 bases). Germline CDR1 and CDR2: LGHNA and YNFKEQ. V was clipped by 4 bases and J by 0 bases, with 16 bases between them. The CDR3 loop spans 17 amino acids. CDR3 DNA sequence: TGTGCCAGCAGCCCAAGTGGACTGGAACTAGCCAAAAACATTCAGTACTTC. Its translation is CASSPSGLELAKNIQYF.

The V and J genes are TRBV4-3 and TRBJ1-2; D possibly corresponds to TRBD1 (5 bases). The CDR3 sequence is 16 residues long. Germline CDR1 LGHNA, CDR2 YSLEER. The ends were cut back, 0 bases at V and 7 bases at J, with 18 bases in the middle. CDR3 sequence (DNA): TGCGCCAGCAGCCAAGATAGATCGGCAGGGAAGGGTGGCTACACCTTC. It yields the protein CASSQDRSAGKGGYTF.

The chain carries TRBV6-5 and TRBJ2-7; 8 bases are shared with TRBD1. J lost 3 bases, V lost 6 bases, and 7 bases had no gene match. The CDR3 runs to 14 residues. CDR1 MNHEY and CDR2 SVGAGI come from the germline V gene. CDR3 sequence: CASREGQALYEQYF. The CDR3 coding sequence is TGTGCCAGCAGAGAGGGACAGGCACTCTACGAGCAGTACTTC.

This clone occurred once. The chain links TRBV10-3 to TRBJ2-7; D not resolved. Trimming pared 3 bases from V and 5 bases from J, leaving 14 bases between. Germline assignment: CDR1 ENHRY and CDR2 SYGVKD. The CDR3 has 14 amino acids. CDR3 in amino acids: CAISDPGFVDEQYF. The CDR3, as DNA: TGTGCCATCAGTGACCCCGGGTTTGTTGACGAGCAGTACTTC.

This clone has more than one count but fewer than ten. The chain links TRBV7-2 to TRBJ1-5; 7 nucleotides align to TRBD1. The CDR3 is 16 residues long. The V gene's germline CDR1 is SGHTA and CDR2 FQGNSA. The J segment lost 0 bases and the V segment lost 0 bases, leaving 2 bases of the junction unmatched. The CDR3 reads CASSLAGTVSNQPQHF. The CDR3, as DNA: TGTGCCAGCAGCTTAGCCGGGACAGTTAGCAATCAGCCCCAGCATTTT.

This sequence joins TRBV5-4 and TRBJ1-1; TRBD1 matches at 7 bases. The J segment lost 0 bases and the V segment lost 2 bases, leaving 4 bases of the junction unmatched. The CDR3 is 15 amino acids. The germline gives CDR1 SGHNT, CDR2 YYREEE (reference sequence). DNA for the CDR3: TGTGCCAGCAGCTTAAGACAGGGCATGAACACTGAAGCTTTCTTT. This gives the protein CASSLRQGMNTEAFF.

This clone has a handful of counts. The V call is TRBV20-1, the J call TRBJ2-7; 8 bases align to TRBD1. Germline CDR1 and CDR2: DFQATT and SNEGSKA (reference sequence). CDR3 size: 11 residues. V shed 3 bases and J 6 bases; nucleotides not matched to a gene: 1. Here the CDR3 reads CSARGQVEQYF. CDR3 coding DNA: TGCAGTGCTAGGGGACAGGTCGAGCAGTACTTC.

This chain joins TRBV2 and TRBJ2-1; 9 bases align to TRBD2. CDR3 size: 17 residues. Germline V gives CDR1 SNHLY, CDR2 FYNNEI. V shed 3 bases, J shed 4 bases, and the junction held 10 bases outside the gene matches. CDR3 in DNA: TGTGCCAGCAGTGATCCCCTAGCGGGATATGTGTACAATGAGCAGTTCTTC. Encoded protein: CASSDPLAGYVYNEQFF.

V and J are TRBV2 and TRBJ2-1, with TRBD1 identical over 12 bases. J was trimmed by 7 bases and V by 6 bases; bases with no gene match: 7. The CDR3 covers 15 residues. Germline assignment: CDR1 SNHLY and CDR2 FYNNEI. The CDR3 spells CASRSGTGGKNEQFF. CDR3 in DNA: TGTGCCAGCAGGTCCGGGACAGGGGGCAAAAATGAGCAGTTCTTC.

The chain has TRBV7-8 and TRBJ2-5; 11 positions agree with TRBD2. Trimming at V came to 5 bases and at J to 1 base, leaving 6 bases not matched to a gene. CDR1 is SGHVS, CDR2 FQNEAQ, per germline. The CDR3 extends over 16 amino acids. The CDR3 DNA sequence: TGTGCCAGCAGCACCGCGGGACTAGCGGCCCAAGAGACCCAGTACTTC. Translation gives CASSTAGLAAQETQYF. Drawing the rest from reference TRBV7-8 and TRBJ2-5, the complete variable domain is GAGVSQSPRYKVAKRGQDVALRCDPISGHVSLFWYQQALGQGPEFLTYFQNEAQLDKSGLPSDRFFAERPEGSVSTLKIQRTQQEDSAVYLCASSTAGLAAQETQYFGPGTRLLVL.

The chain joins TRBV5-1 to TRBJ2-7; D may be TRBD1 (6 bases). Trimming pared 4 bases from V and 5 bases from J, leaving 16 bases between. The V gene's germline CDR1 is SGHRS and CDR2 YFSETQ. This CDR3 region has 14 residues. The CDR3 loop reads CASSLIWGLDEQYF. The CDR3 nucleotides read TGCGCCAGCAGCCTTATTTGGGGGCTCGACGAGCAGTACTTC. Based on the CDR3 plus reference TRBV5-1 and TRBJ2-7, the full variable domain is KAGVTQTPRYLIKTRGQQVTLSCSPISGHRSVSWYQQTPGQGLQFLFEYFSETQRNKGNFPGRFSGRQFSNSRSEMNVSTLELGDSALYLCASSLIWGLDEQYFGPGTRLTVT.

This sequence joins TRBV28 and TRBJ1-5, with D perhaps TRBD1 (5 bases). V shed 6 bases and J shed 3 bases, with 12 bases lying between them. The germline CDR1 and CDR2 sequences are MDHEN and SYDVKM. The CDR3 runs to 14 residues. As DNA, the CDR3 is TGTGCCAGCAGAAAAGACAGACACAATCAGCCCCAGCATTTT. Translation: CASRKDRHNQPQHF.

The J gene is TRBJ1-5, the V gene TRBV28, with 7 positions matching TRBD1. Trimming removed 2 bases from V and 0 bases from J; junction bases left unmatched: 4. Germline CDR1 reads MDHEN; CDR2 reads SYDVKM. The CDR3 covers 16 residues. The CDR3 spells CASSLATGYSNQPQHF. DNA of the CDR3: TGTGCCAGCAGTTTAGCGACAGGGTATAGCAATCAGCCCCAGCATTTT.

This clone was recorded once. This chain joins TRBV19 and TRBJ1-4, with 8 bases matching TRBD1. The CDR3 loop spans 14 amino acids. The V gene's germline CDR1 is LNHDA and CDR2 SQIVND (reference sequence). With 4 bases clipped from V and 6 bases from J, the junction kept 4 bases outside the gene matches. DNA of the CDR3: TGTGCCAGTAGTAGCGCAGGGGGCGATGAAAAACTGTTTTTT. It codes for CASSSAGGDEKLFF.

This clone has a handful of counts. V and J are TRBV6-1 and TRBJ1-1, with D perhaps TRBD1 (5 bases). Germline CDR1 and CDR2: MNHNS and SASEGT. The CDR3 has 13 amino acids. The V end lost 6 bases, the J end lost 3 bases, and 11 bases lay between the germline ends. The CDR3 reads CASRSQGYTEAFF. The CDR3 nucleotides read TGTGCCAGCAGATCCCAGGGTTACACTGAAGCTTTCTTT.

The chain recombines TRBV27 with TRBJ2-7; TRBD2 matches at 11 bases. Germline values: CDR1 MNHEY, CDR2 SMNVEV (reference sequence). V dropped 5 bases and J dropped 3; count of bases not matched to a gene: 6. The CDR3 runs 15 residues. The CDR3 is CASSQTGTSGYEQYF. In DNA, the CDR3 is TGTGCCAGCAGTCAAACCGGGACTAGCGGCTACGAGCAGTACTTC.

The chain employs TRBV4-2 and TRBJ1-1; D gene ambiguous. This CDR3 region has 16 residues. In germline, CDR1 is LGHNA, CDR2 YNFKEQ. With 0 bases removed from V and 0 bases from J, the gap between germline ends came to 11 bases. For the CDR3, the DNA is TGTGCCAGCAGCCAAGATCCCCCCGAGCTGAACACTGAAGCTTTCTTT. Protein product: CASSQDPPELNTEAFF.

This chain uses TRBV11-2 with TRBJ2-5; 9 nucleotides align to TRBD1. CDR1 and CDR2 from the germline V gene are SGHAT and FQNNGV. CDR3 length: 13 residues. J gave up 4 bases and V 5 bases, and 2 bases lay outside the gene matches. The CDR3 nucleotides are TGTGCCAGCAGCCGGGACAGGGCAGAGACCCAGTACTTC. Its protein is CASSRDRAETQYF.

The V gene is TRBV28, the J gene TRBJ2-7; possibly TRBD2 for D (7 bases). V was trimmed by 4 bases and J by 2 bases, leaving 12 bases between them. CDR3 length: 14 residues. Germline V gene data show CDR1 as MDHEN and CDR2 as SYDVKM. CDR3 in amino acids: CASSYTGTTYEQYF. The CDR3 DNA sequence: TGTGCCAGCAGTTACACAGGGACTACCTACGAGCAGTACTTC.

This clone was observed a few times. This chain uses TRBV4-3 with TRBJ2-7, with TRBD1 identical over 7 bases. The CDR3 sequence is 14 residues long. Trimming removed 3 bases from V and 6 bases from J; junction bases left unmatched: 8. Germline CDR1 and CDR2: LGHNA and YSLEER. The CDR3: CASSQAGTVGEQYF. The CDR3 DNA follows: TGCGCCAGCAGCCAGGCCGGGACAGTTGGCGAGCAGTACTTC.

The V call is TRBV27, the J call TRBJ2-7; 7 bases agree with TRBD1. Germline V lookup: CDR1 MNHEY, CDR2 SMNVEV (reference sequence). Losses at the gene ends were 6 bases for V and 0 bases for J; bases not matched to a gene: 5. This CDR3 contains 14 residues. The CDR3 sequence is CASSYDRDSYEQYF. CDR3 sequence (DNA): TGTGCCAGCAGCTATGACAGGGACTCCTACGAGCAGTACTTC.

The chain carries TRBV4-1 and TRBJ2-3, with 14 bases fitting TRBD2. This CDR3 region has 17 residues. Trimming at V came to 6 bases and at J to 0 bases, leaving 5 bases not matched to a gene. CDR1 is MGHRA, CDR2 YSYEKL, per germline. The CDR3 sequence: CASSRLAGGISTDTQYF. The CDR3 bases are TGCGCCAGCAGTCGACTAGCGGGGGGGATTAGCACAGATACGCAGTATTTT.